The 20 T cell receptor beta chains given below trace back to one sample, sequenced in a study of metastatic and nonmetastatic thyroid tumors. Thyroid surgery was preceded by no treatment in any patient. TCRdb used MiXCR to call clones anew from the PCR reads. There are about 25,000 clones in the sample; roughly a fifth occur only once, and 6% to 9.5% lies in the top ten. The sequencing input was blood. The receptors were sampled from a female donor with papillary thyroid cancer or a benign thyroid nodule (not recorded which). Some clones in this sample may be carry-over from other donors' samples.

V is TRBV30 and J is TRBJ2-2; D tentatively fits TRBD1 or TRBD2 (5 bases each). V was shortened by 1 base and J by 8 bases, with 17 bases between the two germline ends. This CDR3 contains 15 residues. Germline V CDR1 and CDR2: GTSNPN, SVGIG (reference sequence). The CDR3 nucleotides read TGTGCCTGGAGTGCCGGGACGGAGGACTCAGGGGAGCTGTTTTTT. Translation gives CAWSAGTEDSGELFF.

This clone was counted many times. The chain recombines TRBV15 with TRBJ1-1; D unresolved. V was shortened by 1 base and J by 1 base, with 10 bases between the two germline ends. The length of the CDR3 is 15 residues. Germline CDR1 and CDR2: LNHNV and YYDKDF (reference sequence). In DNA form, the CDR3 reads TGTGCCACCAGCAGAGTCGCGGGTGGGAACACTGAAGCTTTCTTT. Amino acid sequence: CATSRVAGGNTEAFF.

This clone was recorded at least ten times. This rearrangement joins TRBV28 to TRBJ1-6, with 9 nucleotides matching TRBD1. CDR3 length equals 17 residues. The V segment lost 2 bases and the J segment 3 bases; nucleotides outside the gene matches: 5. Germline assignment: CDR1 MDHEN and CDR2 SYDVKM. CDR3 in amino acids: CASSLAGTGFYNSPLHF. The CDR3 DNA follows: TGTGCCAGCAGTTTAGCTGGGACAGGGTTCTATAATTCACCCCTCCACTTT. The full variable domain, with the rest looked up from reference TRBV28 and TRBJ1-6, is DVKVTQSSRYLVKRTGEKVFLECVQDMDHENMFWYRQDPGLGLRLIYFSYDVKMKEKGDIPEGYSVSREKKERFSLILESASTNQTSMYLCASSLAGTGFYNSPLHFGNGTRLTVT.

This clone is classed as medium-sized. The chain uses TRBV28 and TRBJ1-5; possibly TRBD1 for D (5 bases). The CDR3 is 15 residues long. V dropped 1 base and J dropped 2 bases, with 9 bases sitting between them. Germline V gene lookup returns CDR1 MDHEN and CDR2 SYDVKM. The CDR3 sequence is CASSLSGGGNQPQHF. CDR3 DNA sequence: TGTGCCAGCAGTTTATCGGGGGGTGGCAATCAGCCCCAGCATTTT.

This clone showed up many times. The J gene is TRBJ2-3, the V gene TRBV5-1, with 10 bases that match TRBD2. The CDR3 is made up of 16 amino acids. The V gene's germline CDR1 is SGHRS and CDR2 YFSETQ. V was clipped by 4 bases and J by 4 bases; unmatched bases: 9. The CDR3 protein is CASSPPLAGAADTQYF. The DNA for the CDR3 is TGCGCCAGCAGCCCTCCCCTAGCGGGAGCGGCAGATACGCAGTATTTT.

This clone was recorded only once. Mismatch with germline at one junction end may stem from a read error. This chain connects TRBV5-1 to TRBJ2-7, with D unresolved. This CDR3 comprises 15 residues. The V gene's germline CDR1 is SGHRS and CDR2 YFSETQ. As DNA, the CDR3 is TGCGCCAGAAGCTTTTCTTTTCAGGTTTCCTACGAGCAGTACTTC. It codes for CARSFSFQVSYEQYF.

In the case of this clone: Other nucleotide sequences from this sample produce the same CDR3. This rearrangement joins TRBV12-3 or TRBV12-4 to TRBJ1-6; 11 nucleotides match TRBD1. The junction had 23 bases not matched to a gene; V was cut back by 3 bases and J by 19 bases. This CDR3 region has 18 residues. CDR3 sequence (DNA): TGTGCCAGCAGTTTTACAGGACAGGGGGCCTGGGGTAATTCACCACTACACTTT. This gives the protein CASSFTGQGAWGNSPLHF.

In the case of this clone: Likely a read error: the CDR3 ends without its conserved phenylalanine or tryptophan. This chain connects TRBV28 to TRBJ1-2; D not resolved. The CDR3 loop spans 16 amino acids. The germline gives CDR1 MDHEN, CDR2 SYDVKM. The ends were cut back, 3 bases at V and 7 bases at J, with 21 bases in the middle. CDR3: CASSFAGADIYIGYTL. The CDR3 DNA reads as TGTGCCAGCAGTTTTGCAGGCGCCGATATTTATATTGGCTACACCTTA.

In its sample, this clone is medium-sized. The chain employs TRBV7-3 and TRBJ2-1; 9 nucleotides match TRBD1. Germline loops: CDR1 SGHTA, CDR2 FQGTGA. The CDR3 extends over 12 amino acids. V gave up 0 bases and J gave up 15 bases; unmatched junction bases: 3. CDR3 in DNA: TGTGCCAGCAGCTTAACCCCGACAGGGGGGTTCTTC. Amino acids: CASSLTPTGGFF.

This clone occurred many times. V and J are TRBV7-8 and TRBJ2-1; the match to TRBD1 covers 7 bases. J gave up 6 bases and V 5 bases, and 7 bases lay outside the gene matches. This CDR3 is 14 amino acids long. Looked up from germline, CDR1 is SGHVS and CDR2 is FQNEAQ. CDR3 nucleotides: TGTGCCAGCAGCCCACCGGACAGGCGCAATGAGCAGTTCTTC. Translating gives CASSPPDRRNEQFF.

This clone was seen a few times. The V call is TRBV6-1, the J call TRBJ1-1; possible D gene TRBD1, 6 bases. Germline V CDR1 and CDR2: MNHNS, SASEGT. The CDR3 length is 13 residues. Trimming shortened V by 7 bases and J by 0 bases, and 9 bases separated the two germline ends. The CDR3 here is CASTGTLNTEAFF. DNA of the CDR3: TGTGCCAGCACCGGGACATTGAACACTGAAGCTTTCTTT.

This clone appeared many times. V is TRBV5-1 and J is TRBJ1-2, with a possible D match to TRBD1 (6 bases). V was pared by 0 bases and J by 8 bases, with 11 bases between. Germline CDR1 and CDR2: SGHRS and YFSETQ. The CDR3 consists of 13 residues. The CDR3 sequence is CASSLAPGGGYTF. The CDR3, as DNA: TGCGCCAGCAGCTTGGCCCCCGGGGGCGGCTACACCTTC.

This clone was recorded many times. The chain joins TRBV18 to TRBJ2-2; D not certain. V was shortened by 2 bases and J by 0 bases, with 10 bases between the two germline ends. CDR1 KGHSH and CDR2 LQKENI come from the germline V gene. The CDR3 length is 16 residues. CDR3 amino acids: CASSPSWISNTGELFF. The CDR3 DNA reads TGTGCCAGCTCACCAAGTTGGATATCGAACACCGGGGAGCTGTTTTTT. The complete variable domain, with remaining parts taken from reference TRBV18 and TRBJ2-2, reads NAGVMQNPRHLVRRRGQEARLRCSPMKGHSHVYWYRQLPEEGLKFMVYLQKENIIDESGMPKERFSAEFPKEGPSILRIQQVVRGDSAAYFCASSPSWISNTGELFFGEGSRLTVL.

In this sample, this clone turned up many times. The V gene is TRBV7-9, the J gene TRBJ2-3; 7 nucleotides align to TRBD2. This CDR3 is 15 amino acids long. Germline V lookup: CDR1 SEHNR, CDR2 FQNEAQ (reference sequence). J was trimmed by 2 bases and V by 1 base; bases with no gene match: 3. The CDR3 protein is CASSLGGGLTDTQYF. The DNA of the CDR3 is TGTGCCAGCAGCTTAGGCGGGGGACTCACAGATACGCAGTATTTT. The variable domain in full, completed from reference TRBV7-9 and TRBJ2-3, reads DTGVSQNPRHKITKRGQNVTFRCDPISEHNRLYWYRQTLGQGPEFLTYFQNEAQLEKSRLLSDRFSAERPKGSFSTLEIQRTEQGDSAMYLCASSLGGGLTDTQYFGPGTRLTVL.

By share of the sample, this clone is medium-sized. This sequence joins TRBV6-1 and TRBJ1-2; possibly TRBD1 for D (6 bases). The CDR3 has 12 residues. Looked up from germline, CDR1 is MNHNS and CDR2 is SASEGT. V was cut by 8 bases and J by 2 bases, with 9 bases left in between. Written as DNA, the CDR3 is TGTGCCAGCTCCACAGGGAACTATGGCTACACCTTC. Translation gives CASSTGNYGYTF.

This clone was seen ten or more times. Here the CDR3 DNA reads TGTGCCAGCAGCTTGGAAGGGACCTTTGGGGAGACCCAGTACTTC. As protein: CASSLEGTFGETQYF. The chain couples TRBV5-5 to TRBJ2-5; D assignment may be TRBD1 or TRBD2 (5 bases each). Trimming removed 0 bases at V and 5 bases at J, with 14 bases between. CDR1 and CDR2 from the germline V gene are SGHKS and YYEKEE (reference sequence). CDR3 length: 15 amino acids.

This clone was seen repeatedly, ten times or more. A single base separates this from a much larger clone, so it may be a read error. The sample has other DNA sequences that encode this CDR3 too. The CDR3 coding sequence is TGCATGCCGGGGCGGGTGAACACTGAAGCTTTCTTC. Protein: CMPGRVNTEAFF. The V and J genes are TRBV20-1 and TRBJ1-1; possible D gene TRBD1, 5 bases. This CDR3 region has 12 residues. The germline gives CDR1 DFQATT, CDR2 SNEGSKA (reference sequence).

This clone showed up just a few times. The rearrangement links TRBV6-1 to TRBJ1-5; D gene uncertain. V lost 3 bases, J lost 7 bases, and 13 bases lay in between. CDR1 MNHNS and CDR2 SASEGT come from the germline V gene. The CDR3 totals 14 residues. Here the CDR3 DNA reads TGTGCCAGCAGTGACGCCCTTTGTGGACAGCCCCAGCATTTT. This encodes CASSDALCGQPQHF.

In regard to this clone: This could be a read error, since a much larger clone is one nucleotide away. This specimen includes other DNA sequences encoding the same CDR3. CDR3 region: CASSSGRSSGNTIYF. CDR3 nucleotide sequence: TGTGCTAGCAGCAGCGGACGCAGCTCTGGAAACACCATATATTTT. The rearrangement uses TRBV9 and TRBJ1-3; no firm D call. Germline CDR1 and CDR2: SGDLS and YYNGEE. The CDR3 spans 15 residues.

This chain links TRBV7-2 with TRBJ1-6; possible D gene TRBD1, 5 bases. CDR3 length: 13 amino acids. Germline V gene sequence: CDR1 SGHTA, CDR2 FQGNSA. Trimming cost V 4 bases and J 6 bases, with 7 bases left between them. The CDR3 sequence: CASSSRVNSPLHF. In DNA form, the CDR3 reads TGTGCCAGCAGCTCCAGGGTTAATTCACCCCTCCACTTT.